The 9 T cell receptor beta chains below come from one sample, sequenced in a study of CD8 T cells in ankylosing spondylitis. MiXCR, run by TCRdb on the 5' RACE reads, gives a single entry per CDR3 protein. In the table there are roughly 230,000 distinct CDR3 sequences, less than 9.5% of which are singletons. The sequenced material came from blood, either unsorted or a sorted T cell fraction (not recorded which). These receptors were obtained from a female donor with ankylosing spondylitis or in good health (not recorded which).

V usage is TRBV6-5 and J usage is TRBJ2-2, with D unresolved. Trimming cost V 2 bases and J 0 bases, with 7 bases left between them. Looked up from germline, CDR1 is MNHEY and CDR2 is SVGAGI. There are 15 residues in the CDR3. This CDR3 reads CASSYDTANTGELFF. The CDR3 nucleotides are TGTGCCAGCAGTTACGACACTGCGAACACCGGGGAGCTGTTTTTT.

In this sample, this clonotype turned up many times. V is TRBV2 and J is TRBJ1-5, with D uncertain. CDR3 length: 14 residues. Trimming removed 11 bases at V and 0 bases at J, with 14 bases between. The germline V gene encodes CDR1 SNHLY and CDR2 FYNNEI. As DNA, the CDR3 is TGTGCCTGTAATCCCGGGGTTAGCAATCAGCCCCAGCATTTT. It is translated as CACNPGVSNQPQHF. Filled out from reference TRBV2 and TRBJ1-5, the complete variable domain reads EPEVTQTPSHQVTQMGQEVILRCVPISNHLYFYWYRQILGQKVEFLVSFYNNEISEKSEIFDDQFSVERPDGSNFTLKIRSTKLEDSAMYFCACNPGVSNQPQHFGDGTRLSIL.

This clonotype was recorded many times. The chain links TRBV11-2 to TRBJ1-5; possibly TRBD1 for D (6 bases). Germline-derived CDR1 and CDR2 are SGHAT and FQNNGV. The CDR3 is 15 amino acids. The ends were cut back, 1 base at V and 3 bases at J, with 10 bases in the middle. CDR3 in amino acids: CASSLGGQHNQPQHF. The CDR3 DNA reads TGTGCCAGCAGCTTAGGGGGGCAGCACAATCAGCCCCAGCATTTT.

This clonotype has at least ten counts. The V call is TRBV5-1, the J call TRBJ2-5, with TRBD1 matching 8 bases. The J segment lost 3 bases and the V segment lost 3 bases, leaving 7 bases of the junction unmatched. This CDR3 has 15 amino acids. Germline CDR1 and CDR2: SGHRS and YFSETQ. The CDR3 DNA follows: TGCGCCAGCAGCTGGAACCCGGACAGGGAAGAGACCCAGTACTTC. Translated, it gives CASSWNPDREETQYF.

This clonotype has a handful of counts. This chain uses TRBV20-1 with TRBJ2-1, with 11 bases aligning to TRBD2. V was clipped by 1 base and J by 7 bases; unmatched bases: 12. Per the germline V gene, CDR1 is DFQATT and CDR2 is SNEGSKA (reference sequence). The CDR3 extends over 17 amino acids. The CDR3 DNA is TGCAGTGCTAGAGCCCCCCCACTAGCGGGAGCTTTGAATGAGCAGTTCTTC. It codes for CSARAPPLAGALNEQFF.

This clonotype has ten or more counts. The chain couples TRBV5-5 to TRBJ2-5; D gene ambiguous. CDR1 is SGHKS, CDR2 YYEKEE, per germline (reference sequence). The CDR3 is made up of 14 amino acids. Between the trimmed V and J ends, which lost 4 bases and 3 bases, there was a span of 13 bases. The DNA of the CDR3 is TGTGCCAGCAGCAGCACGGCGGTAAAAGAGACCCAGTACTTC. Residues: CASSSTAVKETQYF.

This clonotype appeared many times. The chain uses TRBV7-2 and TRBJ2-2, with 7 bases identical to TRBD2. Trimming took 5 bases from V and 1 from J; bases not matched to a gene: 7. Per the germline V gene, CDR1 is SGHTA and CDR2 is FQGNSA. CDR3 size: 16 residues. The CDR3 coding sequence is TGTGCCAGCAGCCCGACTGGCGGGGGGAACACCGGGGAGCTGTTTTTT. Amino acid sequence: CASSPTGGGNTGELFF.

There are many counts of this clonotype. The chain combines TRBV5-6 with TRBJ2-7, with a possible D match to TRBD1 (5 bases). Trimming pared 2 bases from V and 3 bases from J, leaving 15 bases between. This CDR3 has 15 residues. The germline V gene has CDR1 SGHDT and CDR2 YYEEEE. CDR3 DNA sequence: TGTGCCAGCAGCTTTCAACTGACAGAAGACTACGAGCAGTACTTC. It yields the protein CASSFQLTEDYEQYF.

As for this clonotype: One base away lies a much larger clone, so this may be a sequencing read error. The chain employs TRBV7-8 and TRBJ2-7; D is uncertain. V dropped 5 bases and J dropped 5 bases, with 13 bases sitting between them. Germline-derived CDR1 and CDR2 are SGHVS and FQNEAQ. This CDR3 comprises 13 residues. CDR3 residues: CASSVNGPHEQYF. The DNA of the CDR3 is TGTGCCAGCAGCGTTAACGGCCCCCACGAGCAGTACTTC.